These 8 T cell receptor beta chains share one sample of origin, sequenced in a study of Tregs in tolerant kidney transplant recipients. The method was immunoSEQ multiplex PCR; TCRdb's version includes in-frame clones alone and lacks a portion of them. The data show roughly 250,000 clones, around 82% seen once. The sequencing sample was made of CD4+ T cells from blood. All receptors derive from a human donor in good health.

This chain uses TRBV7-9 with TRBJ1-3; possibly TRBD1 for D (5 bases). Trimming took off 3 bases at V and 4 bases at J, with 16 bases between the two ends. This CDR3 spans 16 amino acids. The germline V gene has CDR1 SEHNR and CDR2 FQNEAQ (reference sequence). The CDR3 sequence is CASSFRRGTLGNTIYF. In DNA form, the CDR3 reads TGTGCCAGCAGCTTTCGCCGGGGGACTTTAGGAAACACCATATATTTT.

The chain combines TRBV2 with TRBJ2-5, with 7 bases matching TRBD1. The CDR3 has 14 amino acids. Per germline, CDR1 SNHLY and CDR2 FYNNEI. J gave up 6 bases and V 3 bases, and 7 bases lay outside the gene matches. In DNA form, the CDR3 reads TGTGCCAGCAGTGAGTTCGGGACAGTTAAGACCCAGTACTTC. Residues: CASSEFGTVKTQYF.

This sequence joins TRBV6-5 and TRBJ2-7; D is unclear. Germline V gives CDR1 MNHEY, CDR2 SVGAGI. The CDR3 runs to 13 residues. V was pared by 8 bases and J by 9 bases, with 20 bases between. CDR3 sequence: CASGRTLATVQYF. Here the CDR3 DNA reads TGTGCCAGCGGTAGAACGCTTGCAACTGTGCAGTACTTC.

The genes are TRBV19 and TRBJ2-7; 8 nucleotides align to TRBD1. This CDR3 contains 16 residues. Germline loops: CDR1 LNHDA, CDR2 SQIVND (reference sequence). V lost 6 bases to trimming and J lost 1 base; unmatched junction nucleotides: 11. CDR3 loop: CASSNPYGQGSYEQYF. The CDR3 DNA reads TGTGCCAGTAGCAATCCGTATGGACAGGGTTCCTACGAGCAGTACTTC.

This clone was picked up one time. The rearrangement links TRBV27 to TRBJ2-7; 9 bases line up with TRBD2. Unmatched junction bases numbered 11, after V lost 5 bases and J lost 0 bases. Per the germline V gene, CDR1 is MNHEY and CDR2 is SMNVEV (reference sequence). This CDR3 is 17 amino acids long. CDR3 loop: CASSPVSLAGVSYEQYF. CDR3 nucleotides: TGTGCCAGCAGTCCCGTCTCTTTAGCGGGGGTCTCCTACGAGCAGTACTTC.

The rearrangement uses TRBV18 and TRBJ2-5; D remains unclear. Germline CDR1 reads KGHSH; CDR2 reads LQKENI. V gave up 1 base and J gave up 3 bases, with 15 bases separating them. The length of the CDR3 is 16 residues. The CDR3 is CASSPLKTQREETQYF. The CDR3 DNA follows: TGTGCCAGCTCACCACTTAAGACTCAAAGGGAAGAGACCCAGTACTTC.

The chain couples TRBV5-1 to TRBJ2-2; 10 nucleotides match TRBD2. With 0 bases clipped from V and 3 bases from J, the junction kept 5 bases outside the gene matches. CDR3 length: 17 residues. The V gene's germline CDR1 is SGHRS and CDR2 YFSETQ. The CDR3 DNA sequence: TGCGCCAGCAGCTTGGCACTAGCGGGACCCTACACCGGGGAGCTGTTTTTT. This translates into CASSLALAGPYTGELFF.

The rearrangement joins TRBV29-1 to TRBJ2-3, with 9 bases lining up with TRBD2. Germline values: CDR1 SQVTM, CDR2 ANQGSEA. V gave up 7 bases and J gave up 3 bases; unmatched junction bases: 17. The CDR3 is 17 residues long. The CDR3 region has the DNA TGCAGCGGCGGGGTAGCGGGAGCTATATTCGGGACAGATACGCAGTATTTT. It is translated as CSGGVAGAIFGTDTQYF.